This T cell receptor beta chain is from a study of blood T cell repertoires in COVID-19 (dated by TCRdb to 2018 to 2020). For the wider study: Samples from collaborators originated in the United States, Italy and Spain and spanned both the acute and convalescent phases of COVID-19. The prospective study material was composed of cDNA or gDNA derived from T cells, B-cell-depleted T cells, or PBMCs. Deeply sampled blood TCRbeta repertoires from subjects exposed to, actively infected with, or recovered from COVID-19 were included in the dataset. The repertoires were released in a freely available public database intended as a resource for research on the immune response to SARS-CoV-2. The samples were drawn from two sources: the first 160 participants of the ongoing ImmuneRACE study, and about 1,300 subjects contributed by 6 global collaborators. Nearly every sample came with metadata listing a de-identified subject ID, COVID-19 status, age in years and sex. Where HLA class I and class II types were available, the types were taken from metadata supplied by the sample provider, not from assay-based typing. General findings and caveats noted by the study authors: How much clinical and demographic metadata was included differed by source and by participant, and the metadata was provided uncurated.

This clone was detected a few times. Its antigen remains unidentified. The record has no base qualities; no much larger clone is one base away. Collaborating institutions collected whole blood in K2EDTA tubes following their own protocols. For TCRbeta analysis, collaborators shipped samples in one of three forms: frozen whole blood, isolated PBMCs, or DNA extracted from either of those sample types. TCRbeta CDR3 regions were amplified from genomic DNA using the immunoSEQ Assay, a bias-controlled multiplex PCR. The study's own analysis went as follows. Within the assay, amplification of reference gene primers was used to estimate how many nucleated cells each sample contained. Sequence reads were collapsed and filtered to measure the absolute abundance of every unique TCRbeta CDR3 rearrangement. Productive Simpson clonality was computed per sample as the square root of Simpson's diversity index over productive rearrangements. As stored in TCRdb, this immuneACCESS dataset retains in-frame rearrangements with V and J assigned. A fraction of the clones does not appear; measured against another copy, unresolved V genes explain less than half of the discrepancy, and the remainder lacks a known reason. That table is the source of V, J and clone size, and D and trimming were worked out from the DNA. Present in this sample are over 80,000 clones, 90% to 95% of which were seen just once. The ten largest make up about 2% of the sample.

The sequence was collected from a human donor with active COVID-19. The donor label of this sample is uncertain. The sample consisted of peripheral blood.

This receptor carries the CDR3 CASSDGPRNYGYTF. The nucleotide sequence reads TGTGCCAGCAGTGACGGGCCTCGTAACTATGGCTACACCTTC. Rearrangement joined TRBV6-4 to TRBJ1-2, with the D gene too uncertain to name. Reading the germline V gene gives CDR1 MRHNA and CDR2 SNTAGT. V is clipped by 2 bases and J by 1 base, and the sequence between their germline boundaries is 8 bases long. The CDR3 runs 14 amino acids, cysteine and phenylalanine included. Only the CDR3 portion is preserved as DNA: 42 bases, with reading frame beginning at the first base.